This T cell receptor (beta chain) was obtained from a study of blood T cell repertoires in COVID-19. About the study: Samples came from the United States, Italy and Spain, spanning acute and convalescent COVID-19. Sources were T cells, B-cell-depleted T cells, or PBMCs; the material itself was cDNA or gDNA.

CDR3 size: 15 residues. V was clipped by 3 bases and J by 7 bases, with 16 bases between them. The V gene's germline CDR1 is SGHDN and CDR2 FVKESK. This clone was found once. The assay was immunoSEQ multiplex PCR, and TCRdb's table has in-frame clones only and misses some. The sample records approximately 350,000 clones, 85% to 90% being singletons. Cohort allocation depended upon clinical history that participants reported. In Cohort 3, a recovered donor had either two negative PCRs, clearance, or symptom resolution. The source of this sequence is a man younger than 35 who had recovered from COVID-19. J is TRBJ2-1 and V is TRBV14, with D possibly being TRBD2 (7 bases). Sequencing was carried out using PBMCs or T cells enriched from blood (not recorded which). CDR3 in amino acids: CASSQGGAFGNEQFF. CDR3 nucleotides: TGTGCCAGCAGCCAGGGGGGGGCATTTGGAAATGAGCAGTTCTTC.